This T cell receptor (beta chain) is from a study of early T cells in non-severe SARS-CoV-2 infection. Regarding the study as a whole: VDJdb-based matching was biased toward anti-spike CD8 responses and missed private and CD4 specificities.

This clonotype has a handful of counts. Its cognate antigen is unknown. Attached unique molecular identifiers marked individual cDNA molecules. MiXCR was run by TCRdb on the 5' RACE reads, yielding one entry per CDR3 protein. The sample contains about 59,000 distinct CDR3 sequences, about 13% of which appear only once. Germline CDR1 is KGHDR and CDR2 is SFDVKD. With 4 bases removed from V and 1 base from J, the gap between germline ends came to 4 bases. This CDR3 spans 12 amino acids. The TCR sequence derives from an adult who was a healthcare worker with PCR-confirmed SARS-CoV-2 infection or an uninfected control (not recorded which). The sample was whole blood, taken at baseline. V gene TRBV24-1 combines with J gene TRBJ2-7, with D uncertain. The CDR3 nucleotides read TGTGCCACCAGTGACGGTTCCTACGAGCAGTACTTC. It specifies CATSDGSYEQYF.